The 24 T cell receptor beta chains reported below all come from one sample, sequenced in a study of T cells in Graves' hyperthyroidism and ophthalmopathy (dated by TCRdb to the late 2010s). Libraries were made using multiplex PCR. The reads were generated on an Illumina HiSeq 2000. TCR beta CDR3 regions were amplified from RNA transcripts. The TCR CDR3 was subjected to a first round of RT-PCR using the HTBI primer set and the Qiagen OneStep RT-PCR kit. TCRdb reprocessed the public reads (quality trimming at Q25 with fastp, clone calling with MiXCR) and kept in-frame beta chains. Every entry covers one CDR3 protein and lists the most common genes and DNA from its rows. Here the sample has about 560,000 distinct CDR3 sequences; around 15% occur a single time. The ten most abundant clones make up 18% of the sample. Sequences were obtained from blood. Source of these receptors: a woman between 18 and 30 years old with Graves' hyperthyroidism.

This sequence joins TRBV12-5 and TRBJ2-1, with D possibly being TRBD1 (6 bases). V gave up 0 bases and J gave up 7 bases, with 10 bases separating them. The length of the CDR3 is 14 residues. Per germline, CDR1 LGHNT and CDR2 FRNRAP. CDR3 protein: CASGLVDSRNEQFF. The CDR3 DNA sequence: TGTGCTAGTGGTTTGGTGGACAGTCGGAATGAGCAGTTCTTC.

The table lists this clonotype with many counts. The DNA of the CDR3 is TGTGCCAGCAGCTTCAGCGGGAGCTACTACGAGCAGTACTTC. This codes for CASSFSGSYYEQYF. The chain carries TRBV13 and TRBJ2-7; 8 bases match TRBD2. The CDR3 is 14 amino acids. Germline CDR1 reads PRHDT; CDR2 reads FYEKMQ (reference sequence). J gave up 3 bases and V 3 bases, and 4 bases lay outside the gene matches. Looking up the rest from reference TRBV13 and TRBJ2-7 gives the full variable domain: AAGVIQSPRHLIKEKRETATLKCYPIPRHDTVYWYQQGPGQDPQFLISFYEKMQSDKGSIPDRFSAQQFSDYHSELNMSSLELGDSALYFCASSFSGSYYEQYFGPGTRLTVT.

A few counts support this clonotype. The chain carries TRBV24-1 and TRBJ1-1; D is unclear. The CDR3 has 13 residues. CDR1 is KGHDR and CDR2 is SFDVKD in the germline V gene. V lost 5 bases and J 5 bases, leaving 11 bases between the germline ends. The CDR3 here is CATSVGVGTEAFF. The CDR3 DNA follows: TGTGCCACCAGTGTTGGGGTGGGGACTGAAGCTTTCTTT.

This clonotype was recorded many times. This CDR3 reads CASTRQGGTEAFF. The CDR3 nucleotides read TGTGCCAGCACAAGACAGGGCGGGACTGAAGCTTTCTTT. The genes are TRBV27 and TRBJ1-1, with 7 bases that match TRBD1. The J segment lost 5 bases and the V segment lost 7 bases, leaving 7 bases of the junction unmatched. The CDR3 runs to 13 residues. Per germline, CDR1 MNHEY and CDR2 SMNVEV (reference sequence).

The sample holds a few counts of this clonotype. The rearrangement joins TRBV6-1 to TRBJ2-7, with D possibly being TRBD2 (5 bases). This CDR3 spans 16 amino acids. Germline V gives CDR1 MNHNS, CDR2 SASEGT. Trimming removed 5 bases from V and 3 bases from J, with 20 bases in between. This CDR3 reads CASSLRIGRGNYEQYF. The DNA for the CDR3 is TGTGCCAGCAGTCTGAGAATCGGACGGGGAAACTACGAGCAGTACTTC.

This chain uses TRBV5-1 with TRBJ2-5; maybe TRBD1 (6 bases). Germline V lookup: CDR1 SGHRS, CDR2 YFSETQ. The V and J ends lost 4 bases and 5 bases respectively, with 15 bases between them. The CDR3 sequence is 14 residues long. CDR3 region: CASSRQDRSETQYF. Here the CDR3 DNA reads TGCGCCAGCAGCCGGCAAGACAGGTCCGAGACCCAGTACTTC.

V is TRBV10-3 and J is TRBJ2-7; D remains unclear. V lost 3 bases, J lost 5 bases, and 20 bases lay in between. CDR1 ENHRY and CDR2 SYGVKD come from the germline V gene. This CDR3 spans 16 amino acids. The CDR3 sequence is CAISDSGGVGLHEQYF. CDR3 in DNA: TGTGCCATCAGTGACTCAGGCGGAGTAGGGCTCCACGAGCAGTACTTC.

This clonotype was seen more than once but under ten times. The chain uses TRBV28 and TRBJ1-4; D may be TRBD1 (6 bases). The CDR3 is 16 amino acids. From germline, CDR1 is MDHEN and CDR2 SYDVKM. Trimming shortened V by 5 bases and J by 4 bases, and 17 bases separated the two germline ends. The DNA for the CDR3 is TGTGCCAGCAGTCAATACACCGGACAGAGTAATGAAAAACTGTTTTTT. Amino acid sequence: CASSQYTGQSNEKLFF.

This clonotype was detected many times. The chain is built from TRBV7-2 and TRBJ2-5, with 10 bases identical to TRBD2. Germline V CDR1 and CDR2: SGHTA, FQGNSA. CDR3 size: 17 residues. Losses at the gene ends were 0 bases for V and 0 bases for J; bases not matched to a gene: 4. The CDR3 loop reads CASSLAGLAVYQETQYF. The CDR3 DNA is TGTGCCAGCAGCTTAGCCGGACTAGCGGTATACCAAGAGACCCAGTACTTC.

The genes are TRBV5-5 and TRBJ1-2; D gene ambiguous. CDR1 SGHKS and CDR2 YYEKEE come from the germline V gene (reference sequence). The V gene lost 3 bases and the J gene lost 1 base, with 16 bases spanning the gap. The CDR3 is 16 amino acids. The CDR3 sequence: CASSSGPGKGNYGYTF. The CDR3 DNA follows: TGTGCCAGCAGCTCCGGTCCCGGAAAGGGTAACTATGGCTACACCTTC. The complete variable domain, with remaining parts taken from reference TRBV5-5 and TRBJ1-2, reads DAGVTQSPTHLIKTRGQQVTLRCSPISGHKSVSWYQQVLGQGPQFIFQYYEKEERGRGNFPDRFSARQFPNYSSELNVNALLLGDSALYLCASSSGPGKGNYGYTFGSGTRLTVV.

The chain carries TRBV18 and TRBJ2-1; weak D call: TRBD2 (6 bases). The V gene lost 3 bases and the J gene lost 0 bases, with 15 bases spanning the gap. From germline, CDR1 is KGHSH and CDR2 LQKENI. The CDR3 runs 17 residues. CDR3 sequence (DNA): TGTGCCAGCTCACCCCGAACTTCGACTAGCTCCTACAATGAGCAGTTCTTC. It translates to CASSPRTSTSSYNEQFF.

This clonotype was counted a few times. The J gene is TRBJ1-2, the V gene TRBV29-1, with unresolved D. Trimming took off 5 bases at V and 4 bases at J, with 11 bases between the two ends. Looked up from germline, CDR1 is SQVTM and CDR2 is ANQGSEA. This CDR3 is built from 12 residues. CDR3 in amino acids: CSVQTAPYGYTF. As DNA, the CDR3 is TGCAGCGTTCAAACAGCCCCCTATGGCTACACCTTC.

The table lists this clonotype with many counts. The V call is TRBV18, the J call TRBJ1-3, with D maybe TRBD1 (5 bases). There are 15 residues in the CDR3. V gave up 1 base and J gave up 8 bases, with 15 bases separating them. Germline V gene sequence: CDR1 KGHSH, CDR2 LQKENI. This CDR3 reads CASSPREQEGDTIYF. CDR3 bases: TGTGCCAGCTCACCACGCGAACAAGAAGGGGACACCATATATTTT. Full variable domain (rest looked up from reference TRBV18 and TRBJ1-3): NAGVMQNPRHLVRRRGQEARLRCSPMKGHSHVYWYRQLPEEGLKFMVYLQKENIIDESGMPKERFSAEFPKEGPSILRIQQVVRGDSAAYFCASSPREQEGDTIYFGEGSWLTVV.

This clonotype appeared many times. The chain links TRBV3-1 to TRBJ1-2; D gene ambiguous. There are 12 residues in the CDR3. V lost 5 bases, J lost 8 bases, and 12 bases lay in between. Germline-derived CDR1 and CDR2 are LGHDT and YNNKEL (reference sequence). This CDR3 reads CASSATERGYTF. The CDR3 bases are TGTGCCAGCAGCGCAACAGAGAGGGGCTACACCTTC.

The V gene is TRBV11-2, the J gene TRBJ2-1, with D unresolved. The CDR3 spans 15 residues. V was clipped by 5 bases and J by 0 bases, with 11 bases between them. Looked up from germline, CDR1 is SGHAT and CDR2 is FQNNGV. The CDR3 coding sequence is TGTGCCAGCAGCCCCGCATCCGTCTCCTACAATGAGCAGTTCTTC. Its protein is CASSPASVSYNEQFF.

There are many counts of this clonotype. CDR3 nucleotides: TGTGCCAGCAGCTTCCAGTCACCTGGGGCCAACGTCCTGACTTTC. Amino acids: CASSFQSPGANVLTF. The rearrangement joins TRBV7-9 to TRBJ2-6; no definite D call. The germline CDR1 and CDR2 sequences are SEHNR and FQNEAQ (reference sequence). This CDR3 has 15 residues. The ends were cut back, 3 bases at V and 2 bases at J, with 8 bases in the middle.

This CDR3 reads CASSARIGTEETQYF. The CDR3 DNA reads TGTGCCAGCAGCGCGCGAATCGGGACAGAAGAGACCCAGTACTTC. This chain connects TRBV9 to TRBJ2-5; 7 bases fit TRBD1. V lost 3 bases and J lost 3; bases outside the gene matches: 8. This CDR3 has 15 amino acids. Germline loops: CDR1 SGDLS, CDR2 YYNGEE.

This clonotype was recorded at least ten times. V gene TRBV30 combines with J gene TRBJ1-4; D call uncertain. CDR3 length: 12 residues. Germline CDR1 GTSNPN, CDR2 SVGIG (reference sequence). Deletions cut 7 bases from V and 5 bases from J, with 11 bases between. As DNA, the CDR3 is TGTGCCTTCGATAGCAGGAATGAAAAACTGTTTTTT. Amino acids: CAFDSRNEKLFF.

V is TRBV20-1 and J is TRBJ2-3; D call uncertain. This CDR3 is 13 amino acids long. CDR1 is DFQATT and CDR2 is SNEGSKA in the germline V gene (reference sequence). V was shortened by 3 bases and J by 7 bases, with 14 bases between the two germline ends. The CDR3 DNA sequence: TGCAGTGCTAGTGAGCATTTGTCAAATACGCAGTATTTT. Translating gives CSASEHLSNTQYF.

This clonotype was seen ten or more times. V usage is TRBV18 and J usage is TRBJ1-1; D is possibly TRBD1 (5 bases). Trimming removed 2 bases from V and 0 bases from J, with 13 bases in between. This CDR3 has 16 residues. Germline assignment: CDR1 KGHSH and CDR2 LQKENI. The DNA for the CDR3 is TGTGCCAGCTCACCAAGAGGGGCACCTATGAACACTGAAGCTTTCTTT. This gives the protein CASSPRGAPMNTEAFF.

This clonotype was seen only a few times. This chain joins TRBV10-1 and TRBJ2-2, with no clear D. Germline V gives CDR1 WNHNN, CDR2 SYGVQD (reference sequence). There are 12 residues in the CDR3. V lost 1 base to trimming and J lost 8 bases, with 5 bases between them. The DNA of the CDR3 is TGCGCCAGCAGTGAGTTGGAAGGGGAGCTGTTTTTT. This gives the protein CASSELEGELFF.

The rearrangement uses TRBV5-1 and TRBJ2-7; 7 bases map to TRBD1. Germline V gene lookup returns CDR1 SGHRS and CDR2 YFSETQ. V trimming: 1 base; J trimming: 0 bases; junction bases outside the gene matches: 4. The CDR3 runs 15 residues. CDR3 coding DNA: TGCGCCAGCAGCTTGAACCGGGACAGCTCCTACGAGCAGTACTTC. It encodes CASSLNRDSSYEQYF.

The gene calls are TRBV29-1 and TRBJ2-4, with TRBD2 identical over 10 bases. This CDR3 is built from 20 residues. CDR1 and CDR2 from the germline V gene are SQVTM and ANQGSEA. V shed 0 bases and J 3 bases; nucleotides not matched to a gene: 17. The CDR3 coding sequence is TGCAGCGTTGAAGAAGAAGGGGGGACAGCTAGCGGGAGTGTCAAAAACATTCAGTACTTC. Translating gives CSVEEEGGTASGSVKNIQYF.

This clonotype showed up many times. The chain links TRBV15 to TRBJ1-2; possible D gene TRBD1, 6 bases. Trimming shortened V by 1 base and J by 8 bases, and 14 bases separated the two germline ends. The CDR3 has 14 amino acids. In germline, CDR1 is LNHNV, CDR2 YYDKDF (reference sequence). CDR3 protein: CATSRAQGGYGYTF. The CDR3 nucleotides read TGTGCCACCAGCAGAGCACAAGGGGGATACGGCTACACCTTC.